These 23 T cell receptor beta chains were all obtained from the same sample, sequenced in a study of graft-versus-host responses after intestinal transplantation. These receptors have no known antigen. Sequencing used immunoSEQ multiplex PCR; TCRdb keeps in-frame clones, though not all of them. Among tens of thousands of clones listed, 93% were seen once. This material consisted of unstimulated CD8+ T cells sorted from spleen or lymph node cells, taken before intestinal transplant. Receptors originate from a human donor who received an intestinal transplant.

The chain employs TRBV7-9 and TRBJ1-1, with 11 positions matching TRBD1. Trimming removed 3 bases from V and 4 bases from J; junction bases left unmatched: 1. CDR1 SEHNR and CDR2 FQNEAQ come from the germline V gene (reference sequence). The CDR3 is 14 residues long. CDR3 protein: CASSLGQGVTEAFF. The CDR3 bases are TGTGCCAGCAGCTTGGGACAGGGGGTCACTGAAGCTTTCTTT. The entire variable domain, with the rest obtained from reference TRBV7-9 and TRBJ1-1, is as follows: DTGVSQNPRHKITKRGQNVTFRCDPISEHNRLYWYRQTLGQGPEFLTYFQNEAQLEKSRLLSDRFSAERPKGSFSTLEIQRTEQGDSAMYLCASSLGQGVTEAFFGQGTRLTVV.

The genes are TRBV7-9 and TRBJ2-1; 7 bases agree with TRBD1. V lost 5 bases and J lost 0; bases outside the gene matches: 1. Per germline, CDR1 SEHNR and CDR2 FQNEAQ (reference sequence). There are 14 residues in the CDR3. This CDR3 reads CASSRQGSYNEQFF. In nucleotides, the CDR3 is TGTGCCAGCAGCCGACAGGGCTCCTACAATGAGCAGTTCTTC. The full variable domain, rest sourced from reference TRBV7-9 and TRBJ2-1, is DTGVSQNPRHKITKRGQNVTFRCDPISEHNRLYWYRQTLGQGPEFLTYFQNEAQLEKSRLLSDRFSAERPKGSFSTLEIQRTEQGDSAMYLCASSRQGSYNEQFFGPGTRLTVL.

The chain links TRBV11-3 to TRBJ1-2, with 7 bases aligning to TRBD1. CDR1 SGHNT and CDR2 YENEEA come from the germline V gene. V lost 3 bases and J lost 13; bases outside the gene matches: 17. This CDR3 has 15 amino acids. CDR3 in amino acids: CASSLRNTGALSSTF. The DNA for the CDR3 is TGTGCCAGCAGCTTGAGGAACACAGGGGCCCTTTCCTCCACCTTC.

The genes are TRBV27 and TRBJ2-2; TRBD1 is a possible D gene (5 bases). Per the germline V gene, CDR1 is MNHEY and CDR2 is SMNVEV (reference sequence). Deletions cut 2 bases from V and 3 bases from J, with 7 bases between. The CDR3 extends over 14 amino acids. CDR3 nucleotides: TGTGCCAGCAGTTTAGGGGCCCACACCGGGGAGCTGTTTTTT. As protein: CASSLGAHTGELFF.

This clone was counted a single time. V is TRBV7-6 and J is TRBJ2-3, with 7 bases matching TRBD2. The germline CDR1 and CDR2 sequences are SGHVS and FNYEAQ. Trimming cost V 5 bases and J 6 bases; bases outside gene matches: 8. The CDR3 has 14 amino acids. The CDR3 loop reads CASSQGRAWDTQYF. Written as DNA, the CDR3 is TGTGCCAGCAGCCAAGGGAGGGCCTGGGATACGCAGTATTTT.

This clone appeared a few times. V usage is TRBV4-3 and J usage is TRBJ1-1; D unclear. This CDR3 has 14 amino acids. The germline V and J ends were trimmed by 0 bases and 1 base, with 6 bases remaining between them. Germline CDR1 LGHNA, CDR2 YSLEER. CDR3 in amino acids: CASSQDEGNTEAFF. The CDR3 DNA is TGCGCCAGCAGCCAAGATGAGGGGAACACTGAAGCTTTCTTT.

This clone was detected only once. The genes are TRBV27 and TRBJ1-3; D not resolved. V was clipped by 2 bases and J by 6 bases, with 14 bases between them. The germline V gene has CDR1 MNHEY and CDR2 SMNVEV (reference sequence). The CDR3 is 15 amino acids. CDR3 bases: TGTGCCAGCAGTTTAAACTCCGGGATGTTAAACACCATATATTTT. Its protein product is CASSLNSGMLNTIYF.

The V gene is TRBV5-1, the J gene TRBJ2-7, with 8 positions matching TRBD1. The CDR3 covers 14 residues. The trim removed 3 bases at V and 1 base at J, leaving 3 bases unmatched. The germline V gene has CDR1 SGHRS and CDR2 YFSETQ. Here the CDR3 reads CASSSGTGSYEQYF. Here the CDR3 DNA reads TGCGCCAGCAGCTCCGGGACAGGTTCCTACGAGCAGTACTTC.

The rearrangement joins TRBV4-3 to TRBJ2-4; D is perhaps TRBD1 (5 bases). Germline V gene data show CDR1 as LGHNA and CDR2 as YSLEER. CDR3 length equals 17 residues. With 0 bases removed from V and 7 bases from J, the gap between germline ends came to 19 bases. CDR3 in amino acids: CASSQESTPGAINIQYF. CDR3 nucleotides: TGCGCCAGCAGCCAAGAGTCCACTCCTGGGGCGATTAACATTCAGTACTTC.

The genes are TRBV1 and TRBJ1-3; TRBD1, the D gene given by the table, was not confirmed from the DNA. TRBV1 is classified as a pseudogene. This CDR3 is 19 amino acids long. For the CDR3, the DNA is TGCACCAGCAGCCACGACAGTTTGAAAGGGACATCTCCTGGAAACACCATATATTTT. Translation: CTSSHDSLKGTSPGNTIYF.

In DNA, the CDR3 is TGCGCCAGCAGCCAAGGGACAGTAGCTAACTATGGCTACACCTTC. Its protein is CASSQGTVANYGYTF. The V call is TRBV4-3, the J call TRBJ1-2; D might be TRBD1 (6 bases). The CDR3 is 15 residues long. Germline V gene sequence: CDR1 LGHNA, CDR2 YSLEER. V shed 1 base and J shed 0 bases, with 9 bases lying between them.

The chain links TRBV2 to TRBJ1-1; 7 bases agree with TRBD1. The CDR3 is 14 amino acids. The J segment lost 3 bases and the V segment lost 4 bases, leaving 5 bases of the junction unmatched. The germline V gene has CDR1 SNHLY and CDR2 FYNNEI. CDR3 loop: CASSAGGGYTEAFF. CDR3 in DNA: TGTGCCAGCAGTGCAGGGGGAGGTTACACTGAAGCTTTCTTT.

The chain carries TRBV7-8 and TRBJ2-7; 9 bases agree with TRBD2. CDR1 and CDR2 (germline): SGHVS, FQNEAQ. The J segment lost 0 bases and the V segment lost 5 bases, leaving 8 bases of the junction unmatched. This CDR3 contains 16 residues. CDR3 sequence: CASSASGGFISYEQYF. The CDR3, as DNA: TGTGCCAGCAGCGCCAGCGGGGGGTTCATCTCCTACGAGCAGTACTTC.

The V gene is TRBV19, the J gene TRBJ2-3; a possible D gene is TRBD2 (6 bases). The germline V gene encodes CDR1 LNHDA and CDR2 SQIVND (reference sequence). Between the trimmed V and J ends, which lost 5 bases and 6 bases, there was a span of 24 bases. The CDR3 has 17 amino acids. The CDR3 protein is CASSSLRRRGEFDTQYF. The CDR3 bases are TGTGCCAGTAGTTCCCTTAGGCGGAGGGGAGAGTTTGATACGCAGTATTTT.

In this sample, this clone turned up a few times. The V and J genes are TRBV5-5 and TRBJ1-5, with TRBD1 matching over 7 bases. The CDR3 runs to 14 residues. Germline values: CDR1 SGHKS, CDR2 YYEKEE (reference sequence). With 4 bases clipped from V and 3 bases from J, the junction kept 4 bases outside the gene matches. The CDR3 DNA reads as TGTGCCAGCAGCCCAGGGACAGACAATCAGCCCCAGCATTTT. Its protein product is CASSPGTDNQPQHF.

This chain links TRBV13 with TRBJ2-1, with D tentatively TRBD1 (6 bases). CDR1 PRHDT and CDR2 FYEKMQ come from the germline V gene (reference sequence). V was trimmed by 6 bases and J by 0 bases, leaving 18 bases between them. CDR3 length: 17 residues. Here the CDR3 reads CASSSTTGHSSYNEQFF. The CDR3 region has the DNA TGTGCCAGCAGTTCTACTACGGGACACAGCTCCTACAATGAGCAGTTCTTC.

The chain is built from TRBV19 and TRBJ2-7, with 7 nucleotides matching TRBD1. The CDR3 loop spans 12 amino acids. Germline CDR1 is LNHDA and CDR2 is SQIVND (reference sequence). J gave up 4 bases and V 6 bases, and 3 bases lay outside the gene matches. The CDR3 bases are TGTGCCAGTAGGGGACAGTCATACGAGCAGTACTTC. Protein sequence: CASRGQSYEQYF.

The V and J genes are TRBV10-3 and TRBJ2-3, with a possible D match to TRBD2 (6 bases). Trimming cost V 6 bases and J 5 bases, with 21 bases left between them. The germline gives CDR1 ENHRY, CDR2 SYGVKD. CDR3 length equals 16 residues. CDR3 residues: CAISPLAAGSIDTQYF. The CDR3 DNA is TGTGCCATCAGCCCTTTAGCAGCGGGTAGTATAGATACGCAGTATTTT.

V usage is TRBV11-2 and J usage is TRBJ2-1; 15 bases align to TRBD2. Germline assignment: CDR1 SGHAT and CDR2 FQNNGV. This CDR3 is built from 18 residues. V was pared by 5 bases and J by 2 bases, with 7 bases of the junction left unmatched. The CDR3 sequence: CASSPGLAGGLTYNEQFF. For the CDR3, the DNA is TGTGCCAGCAGCCCAGGACTAGCGGGGGGGCTCACCTACAATGAGCAGTTCTTC.

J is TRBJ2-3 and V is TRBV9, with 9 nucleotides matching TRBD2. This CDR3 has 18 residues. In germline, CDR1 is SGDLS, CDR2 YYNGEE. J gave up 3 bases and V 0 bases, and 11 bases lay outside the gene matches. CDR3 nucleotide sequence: TGTGCCAGCAGCGTAGAAAGTTTGGCGGGGGGGCCAACAGATACGCAGTATTTT. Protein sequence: CASSVESLAGGPTDTQYF.

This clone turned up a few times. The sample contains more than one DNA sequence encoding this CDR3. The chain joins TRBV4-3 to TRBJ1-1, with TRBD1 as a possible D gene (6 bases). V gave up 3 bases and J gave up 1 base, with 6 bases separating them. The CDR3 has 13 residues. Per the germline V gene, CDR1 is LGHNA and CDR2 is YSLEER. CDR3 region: CASSQTGNTEAFF. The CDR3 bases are TGCGCCAGCAGCCAGACAGGGAACACTGAAGCTTTCTTT.

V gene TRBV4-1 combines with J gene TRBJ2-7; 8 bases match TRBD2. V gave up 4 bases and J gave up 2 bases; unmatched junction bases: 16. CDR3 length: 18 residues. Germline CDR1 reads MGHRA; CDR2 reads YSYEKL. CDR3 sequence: CASSPASSGPGGTYEQYF. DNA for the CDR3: TGCGCCAGCAGCCCAGCCTCTTCCGGCCCGGGAGGGACCTACGAGCAGTACTTC.

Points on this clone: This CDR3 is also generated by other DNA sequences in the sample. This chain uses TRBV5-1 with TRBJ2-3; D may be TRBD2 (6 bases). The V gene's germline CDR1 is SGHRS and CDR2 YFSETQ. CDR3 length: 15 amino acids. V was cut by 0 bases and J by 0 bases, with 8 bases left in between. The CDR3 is CASSLVGGSTDTQYF. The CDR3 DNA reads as TGCGCCAGCAGCTTGGTAGGAGGGAGCACAGATACGCAGTATTTT. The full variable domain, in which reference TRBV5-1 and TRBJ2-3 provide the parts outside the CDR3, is KAGVTQTPRYLIKTRGQQVTLSCSPISGHRSVSWYQQTPGQGLQFLFEYFSETQRNKGNFPGRFSGRQFSNSRSEMNVSTLELGDSALYLCASSLVGGSTDTQYFGPGTRLTVL.